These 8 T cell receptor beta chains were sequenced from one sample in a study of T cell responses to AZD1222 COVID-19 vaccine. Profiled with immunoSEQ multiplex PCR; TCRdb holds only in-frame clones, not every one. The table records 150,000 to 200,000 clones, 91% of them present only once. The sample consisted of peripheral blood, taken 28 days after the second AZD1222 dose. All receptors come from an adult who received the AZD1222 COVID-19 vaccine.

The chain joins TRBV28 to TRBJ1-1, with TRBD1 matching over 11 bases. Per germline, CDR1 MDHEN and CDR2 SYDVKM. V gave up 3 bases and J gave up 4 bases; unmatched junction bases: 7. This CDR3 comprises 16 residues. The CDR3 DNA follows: TGTGCCAGCAGTTTCATGGACAGGGGGCCGCGCACTGAAGCTTTCTTT. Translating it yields CASSFMDRGPRTEAFF.

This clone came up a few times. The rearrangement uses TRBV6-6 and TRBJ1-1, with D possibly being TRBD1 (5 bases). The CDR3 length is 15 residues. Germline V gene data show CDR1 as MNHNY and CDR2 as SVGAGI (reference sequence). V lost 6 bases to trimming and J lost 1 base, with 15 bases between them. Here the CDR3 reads CASSDRTLGNTEAFF. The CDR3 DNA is TGTGCCAGCAGCGATCGGACACTCGGGAACACTGAAGCTTTCTTT.

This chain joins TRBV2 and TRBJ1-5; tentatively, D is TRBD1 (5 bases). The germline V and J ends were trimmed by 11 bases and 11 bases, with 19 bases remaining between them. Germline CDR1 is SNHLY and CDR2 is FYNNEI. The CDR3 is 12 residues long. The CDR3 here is CAGQDTGPSQHF. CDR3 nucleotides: TGTGCCGGGCAGGACACAGGCCCGTCCCAGCATTTT. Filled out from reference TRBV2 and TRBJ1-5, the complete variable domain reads EPEVTQTPSHQVTQMGQEVILRCVPISNHLYFYWYRQILGQKVEFLVSFYNNEISEKSEIFDDQFSVERPDGSNFTLKIRSTKLEDSAMYFCAGQDTGPSQHFGDGTRLSIL.

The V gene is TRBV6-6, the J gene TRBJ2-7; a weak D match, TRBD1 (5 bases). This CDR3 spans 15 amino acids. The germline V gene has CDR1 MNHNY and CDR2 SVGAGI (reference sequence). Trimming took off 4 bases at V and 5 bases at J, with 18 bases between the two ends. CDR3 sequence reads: CASSSPAQDRNEQYF. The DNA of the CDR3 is TGTGCCAGCAGTTCGCCCGCACAGGATCGCAACGAGCAGTACTTC.

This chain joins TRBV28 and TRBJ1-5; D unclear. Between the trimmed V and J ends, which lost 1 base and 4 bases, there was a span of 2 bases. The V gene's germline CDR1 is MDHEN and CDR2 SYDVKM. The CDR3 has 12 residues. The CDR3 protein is CASSLLNQPQHF. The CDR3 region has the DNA TGTGCCAGCAGTTTATTAAATCAGCCCCAGCATTTT.

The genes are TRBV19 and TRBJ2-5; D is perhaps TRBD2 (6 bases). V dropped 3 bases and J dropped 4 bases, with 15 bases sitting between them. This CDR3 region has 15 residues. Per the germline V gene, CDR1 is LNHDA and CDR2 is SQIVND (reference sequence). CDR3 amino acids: CASSMMGMRGETQYF. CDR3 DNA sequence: TGTGCCAGTAGTATGATGGGGATGCGGGGAGAGACCCAGTACTTC.

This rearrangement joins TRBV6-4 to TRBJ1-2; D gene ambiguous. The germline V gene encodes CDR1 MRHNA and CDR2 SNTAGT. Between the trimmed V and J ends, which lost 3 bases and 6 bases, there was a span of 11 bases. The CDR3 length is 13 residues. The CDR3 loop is CASSDQFGDGYTF. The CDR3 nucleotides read TGTGCCAGCAGTGATCAATTCGGAGATGGCTACACCTTC.

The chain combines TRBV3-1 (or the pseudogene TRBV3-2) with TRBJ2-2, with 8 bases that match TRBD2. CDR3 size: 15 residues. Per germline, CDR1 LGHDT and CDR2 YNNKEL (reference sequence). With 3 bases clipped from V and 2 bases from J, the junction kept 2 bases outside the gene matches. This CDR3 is CASSHGLANTGELFF. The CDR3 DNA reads TGTGCCAGCAGCCACGGACTAGCCAACACCGGGGAGCTGTTTTTT.